A single sample gave rise to the 25 T cell receptor beta chains below, sequenced in a study of shared clonotypes between healthy human individuals. Assay used: immunoSEQ multiplex PCR; TCRdb lists only in-frame clones, some missing. This table holds around 980,000 clones, approximately 78% found once. The sample was memory CD4+ T cells from PBMCs. Stated subset: CD45RA-negative fraction. These receptors came from a man between 18 and 29 years old in good health. Some clones in this sample may be carry-over from other donors' samples.

In its sample, this clone was seen many times. The genes are TRBV7-9 and TRBJ2-3; 8 nucleotides align to TRBD2. Trimming at V came to 5 bases and at J to 1 base, leaving 8 bases not matched to a gene. The germline V gene has CDR1 SEHNR and CDR2 FQNEAQ (reference sequence). This CDR3 spans 16 amino acids. The CDR3 coding sequence is TGTGCCAGCAGCCCCGCCCCCGGGGGGGGCACAGATACGCAGTATTTT. Translation: CASSPAPGGGTDTQYF.

The V call is TRBV14, the J call TRBJ1-1, with no clear D. The length of the CDR3 is 17 residues. V gave up 0 bases and J gave up 0 bases, with 14 bases separating them. Germline V gives CDR1 SGHDN, CDR2 FVKESK. The CDR3 loop is CASSQDWLGRLNTEAFF. CDR3 DNA: TGTGCCAGCAGCCAAGATTGGCTCGGGCGGCTGAACACTGAAGCTTTCTTT.

The chain links TRBV14 to TRBJ1-2, with D unclear. CDR1 and CDR2 from the germline V gene are SGHDN and FVKESK. The CDR3 consists of 12 residues. The V gene lost 4 bases and the J gene lost 4 bases, with 7 bases spanning the gap. The DNA for the CDR3 is TGTGCCAGCAGCCCTGGGTCCTATGGCTACACCTTC. Protein product: CASSPGSYGYTF.

V usage is TRBV28 and J usage is TRBJ1-3, with D uncertain. The CDR3 totals 16 residues. Trimming took off 3 bases at V and 4 bases at J, with 16 bases between the two ends. From germline, CDR1 is MDHEN and CDR2 SYDVKM. The CDR3 protein is CASSFSDGVPGNTIYF. The CDR3 region has the DNA TGTGCCAGCAGTTTCTCTGATGGGGTGCCCGGAAACACCATATATTTT.

The chain carries TRBV28 and TRBJ2-5; 8 bases are a match to TRBD2. The J call may be faulty, since TRBJ2-7 better matches the DNA end. The CDR3 runs to 14 residues. Looked up from germline, CDR1 is MDHEN and CDR2 is SYDVKM. The chain's CDR3 is CASSSGGRTYEQYF. The CDR3 DNA follows: TGTGCCAGCAGTTCTGGCGGGAGGACGTACGAGCAGTACTTC.

The chain has TRBV19 and TRBJ1-1, with D uncertain. CDR1 is LNHDA and CDR2 is SQIVND in the germline V gene (reference sequence). The CDR3 runs to 14 residues. Trimming stripped 2 bases from V and 3 bases from J, with 10 bases between. For the CDR3, the DNA is TGTGCCAGTAGTATACGAGGGCGGGACACTGAAGCTTTCTTT. Amino acid sequence: CASSIRGRDTEAFF.

Comment on this clone: Additional DNA sequences in this sample encode the identical CDR3. This sequence joins TRBV6-5 and TRBJ1-2, with 7 positions matching TRBD1. Germline-derived CDR1 and CDR2 are MNHEY and SVGAGI. With V trimmed by 5 bases and J by 3 bases, 3 bases remained unmatched. The CDR3 consists of 13 residues. CDR3 region: CASSRQGDYGYTF. The CDR3 DNA sequence: TGTGCCAGCAGTCGACAGGGCGACTATGGCTACACCTTC.

V gene TRBV28 combines with J gene TRBJ1-1; tentatively, D is TRBD1 (5 bases). The ends were cut back, 5 bases at V and 6 bases at J, with 13 bases in the middle. Germline V gene sequence: CDR1 MDHEN, CDR2 SYDVKM. The CDR3 contains 13 residues. DNA of the CDR3: TGTGCCAGCAGTACGCCGGGACGTCCTGAAGCTTTCTTT. It translates to CASSTPGRPEAFF.

V usage is TRBV15 and J usage is TRBJ1-5; the D is unclear. CDR3 size: 16 residues. CDR1 and CDR2 from the germline V gene are LNHNV and YYDKDF (reference sequence). V lost 0 bases and J 2 bases, leaving 11 bases between the germline ends. CDR3 loop: CATSRDAGGGNQPQHF. CDR3 nucleotides: TGTGCCACCAGCAGAGACGCAGGAGGAGGCAATCAGCCCCAGCATTTT.

V is TRBV6-5 and J is TRBJ2-1; a weak D match, TRBD2 (5 bases). Germline CDR1 MNHEY, CDR2 SVGAGI. This CDR3 is built from 15 residues. V dropped 4 bases and J dropped 5 bases, with 15 bases sitting between them. This CDR3 reads CASSSPMSGNNEQFF. The CDR3 bases are TGTGCCAGCAGTTCCCCTATGTCGGGAAACAATGAGCAGTTCTTC.

The V gene is TRBV5-1, the J gene TRBJ2-1; the D is unclear. V dropped 5 bases and J dropped 5 bases, with 20 bases sitting between them. The V gene's germline CDR1 is SGHRS and CDR2 YFSETQ. This CDR3 region has 16 residues. The CDR3 DNA reads TGCGCCAGCAGGATCCGACCCTCCGGAGTTAACAATGAGCAGTTCTTC. As protein: CASRIRPSGVNNEQFF.

This sequence joins TRBV30 and TRBJ2-7; TRBD2 agrees at 7 bases. CDR3 length: 13 residues. Germline CDR1 reads GTSNPN; CDR2 reads SVGIG (reference sequence). The J segment lost 7 bases and the V segment lost 3 bases, leaving 9 bases of the junction unmatched. The CDR3 nucleotides are TGTGCCTGGAGGAGGGACTACCTGGGGGAGCAGTACTTC. Translated, it gives CAWRRDYLGEQYF.

V and J are TRBV9 and TRBJ2-1, with TRBD2 matching over 8 bases. This CDR3 has 16 amino acids. V gave up 4 bases and J gave up 6 bases; unmatched junction bases: 12. Germline V gene sequence: CDR1 SGDLS, CDR2 YYNGEE. This CDR3 reads CASSPLGSGRGNEQFF. The CDR3 DNA reads as TGTGCCAGCAGCCCCCTGGGAAGCGGGAGAGGCAATGAGCAGTTCTTC.

The J gene is TRBJ2-1, the V gene TRBV28; D is tentatively TRBD1 or TRBD2 (5 bases each). CDR1 and CDR2 (germline): MDHEN, SYDVKM. Deletions cut 3 bases from V and 7 bases from J, with 10 bases between. The CDR3 totals 13 residues. CDR3 sequence: CASSLVGPNEQFF. The CDR3 coding sequence is TGTGCCAGCAGTTTGGTGGGACCTAATGAGCAGTTCTTC.

The chain joins TRBV7-6 to TRBJ2-3, with 7 bases that match TRBD2. The CDR3 spans 18 residues. J lost 3 bases, V lost 3 bases, and 15 bases had no gene match. Looked up from germline, CDR1 is SGHVS and CDR2 is FNYEAQ. In nucleotides, the CDR3 is TGTGCCAGCAGCTTTAGCTGGCGACTCGCGGGAGAAACAGATACGCAGTATTTT. Translated: CASSFSWRLAGETDTQYF. The entire variable domain, with the rest obtained from reference TRBV7-6 and TRBJ2-3, is as follows: GAGVSQSPRYKVTKRGQDVALRCDPISGHVSLYWYRQALGQGPEFLTYFNYEAQQDKSGLPNDRFSAERPEGSISTLTIQRTEQRDSAMYRCASSFSWRLAGETDTQYFGPGTRLTVL.

This chain links TRBV7-9 with TRBJ1-4; the match to TRBD1 covers 7 bases. The V gene end was trimmed by 1 base and the J gene end by 3 bases; junction bases not matched to a gene: 8. CDR3 length equals 17 residues. CDR1 and CDR2 (germline): SEHNR, FQNEAQ (reference sequence). CDR3 loop: CASSLGSSGGPNEKLFF. The CDR3 DNA follows: TGTGCCAGCAGCTTAGGGTCCTCAGGGGGTCCTAATGAAAAACTGTTTTTT.

This clone was recorded only once. Additional DNA sequences in this sample encode the identical CDR3. The rearrangement uses TRBV7-9 and TRBJ2-6; possibly TRBD2 for D (5 bases). The CDR3 runs to 13 residues. Trimming took off 11 bases at V and 1 base at J, with 9 bases between the two ends. CDR1 and CDR2 (germline): SEHNR, FQNEAQ (reference sequence). The CDR3 DNA sequence: TGTGCCGGTACTAGGTCTGGGGCCAACGTCCTGACTTTC. Translated: CAGTRSGANVLTF.

This clone was seen just once. The chain joins TRBV7-9 to TRBJ1-1; TRBD1 aligns across 7 bases. V gave up 4 bases and J gave up 6 bases; unmatched junction bases: 5. The CDR3 contains 13 residues. CDR1 and CDR2 (germline): SEHNR, FQNEAQ (reference sequence). The CDR3, as DNA: TGTGCCAGCAGCTCCCAGCAGGGGGCTGAAGCTTTCTTT. Amino acid sequence: CASSSQQGAEAFF.

The chain links TRBV18 to TRBJ2-7, with D possibly matching TRBD2 (5 bases). The CDR3 length is 16 residues. V lost 0 bases, J lost 3 bases, and 15 bases lay in between. Germline CDR1 is KGHSH and CDR2 is LQKENI. The CDR3 sequence is CASSPPAGPPFYEQYF. CDR3 DNA: TGTGCCAGCTCACCACCGGCGGGCCCCCCGTTCTACGAGCAGTACTTC.

The DNA of the CDR3 is TGTGCCAGCAGCTTCGACAGGGCCACCGGGGAGCTGTTTTTT. Protein product: CASSFDRATGELFF. The chain combines TRBV5-4 with TRBJ2-2; 7 nucleotides align to TRBD1. The CDR3 is 14 residues long. V shed 2 bases and J 4 bases; nucleotides not matched to a gene: 2. Germline CDR1 SGHNT, CDR2 YYREEE (reference sequence).

The J gene is TRBJ1-2, the V gene TRBV7-9; no reliable D call. V was cut by 5 bases and J by 4 bases, with 14 bases left in between. There are 14 residues in the CDR3. Germline CDR1 and CDR2: SEHNR and FQNEAQ (reference sequence). The DNA of the CDR3 is TGTGCCAGCAGCCCGCAGCCGGGTTCCTATGGCTACACCTTC. As protein: CASSPQPGSYGYTF. The variable domain in full, with the rest retrieved from reference TRBV7-9 and TRBJ1-2, is DTGVSQNPRHKITKRGQNVTFRCDPISEHNRLYWYRQTLGQGPEFLTYFQNEAQLEKSRLLSDRFSAERPKGSFSTLEIQRTEQGDSAMYLCASSPQPGSYGYTFGSGTRLTVV.

Many counts were recorded for this clone. The chain links TRBV9 to TRBJ1-1; the D is unclear. This CDR3 is 14 amino acids long. Trimming took off 4 bases at V and 4 bases at J, with 14 bases between the two ends. Germline CDR1 is SGDLS and CDR2 is YYNGEE. The CDR3 coding sequence is TGTGCCAGCAGCTCTCCCGGGGTTGGCACTGAAGCTTTCTTT. This codes for CASSSPGVGTEAFF.

As regards this clone: This sample includes further DNA sequences coding for the same CDR3. V usage is TRBV28 and J usage is TRBJ1-5, with D hard to call. The ends were cut back, 4 bases at V and 5 bases at J, with 3 bases in the middle. CDR3 size: 11 residues. Looked up from germline, CDR1 is MDHEN and CDR2 is SYDVKM. The CDR3 region has the DNA TGTGCCAGCAGTTCGGATCAGCCCCAGCATTTT. It encodes CASSSDQPQHF. Full variable domain (outside the CDR3, taken from reference TRBV28 and TRBJ1-5): DVKVTQSSRYLVKRTGEKVFLECVQDMDHENMFWYRQDPGLGLRLIYFSYDVKMKEKGDIPEGYSVSREKKERFSLILESASTNQTSMYLCASSSDQPQHFGDGTRLSIL.

This clone was picked up a small number of times. The chain recombines TRBV6-5 with TRBJ2-1; TRBD2 matches 9 bases. The length of the CDR3 is 15 residues. With 11 bases clipped from V and 9 bases from J, the junction kept 17 bases outside the gene matches. Germline CDR1 reads MNHEY; CDR2 reads SVGAGI. The CDR3 sequence is CAAHRIAGEGSEQFF. The CDR3 bases are TGTGCCGCACACCGAATAGCGGGAGAGGGAAGTGAGCAGTTCTTC.

Remarks on this clone: The sample has other DNA sequences that encode this CDR3 too. CDR3 residues: CASSVGQGNQPQHF. The CDR3 DNA reads TGTGCCAGTAGTGTTGGACAGGGCAATCAGCCCCAGCATTTT. The V and J genes are TRBV19 and TRBJ1-5, with 7 bases lining up with TRBD1. The CDR3 sequence is 14 residues long. Germline-derived CDR1 and CDR2 are LNHDA and SQIVND (reference sequence). V was pared by 5 bases and J by 2 bases, with 3 bases of the junction left unmatched.